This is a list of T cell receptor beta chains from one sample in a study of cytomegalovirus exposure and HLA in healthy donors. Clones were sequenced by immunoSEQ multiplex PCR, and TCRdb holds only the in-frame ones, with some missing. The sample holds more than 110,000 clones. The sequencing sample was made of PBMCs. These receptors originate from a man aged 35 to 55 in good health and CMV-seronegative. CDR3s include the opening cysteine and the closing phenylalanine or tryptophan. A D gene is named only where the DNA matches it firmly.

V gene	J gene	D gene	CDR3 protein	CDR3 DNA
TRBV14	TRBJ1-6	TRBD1	CASSVRQRQGGNSPLHF	TGTGCCAGCAGCGTACGGCAAAGACAGGGTGGTAATTCACCCCTCCACTTT
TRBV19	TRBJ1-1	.	CASNPRGRDTEAFF	TGTGCCAGCAATCCTAGGGGGAGGGACACTGAAGCTTTCTTT
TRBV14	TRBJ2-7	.	CASSPTGSYEQYF	TGTGCCAGCAGCCCTACAGGGTCCTACGAGCAGTACTTC
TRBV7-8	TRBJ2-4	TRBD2	CASSLAGGGNIQYF	TGTGCCAGCAGCCTAGCGGGGGGAGGCAACATTCAGTACTTC
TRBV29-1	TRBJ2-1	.	CSVQGHNEQFF	TGCAGTGTGCAGGGCCACAATGAGCAGTTCTTC
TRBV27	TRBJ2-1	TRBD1	CASRMTGPAYNEQFF	TGTGCCAGCAGGATGACAGGGCCTGCCTACAATGAGCAGTTCTTC
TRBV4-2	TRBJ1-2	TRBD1	CASSQAPGGDYGYTF	TGTGCCAGCAGCCAAGCCCCAGGGGGCGACTATGGCTACACCTTC
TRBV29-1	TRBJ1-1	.	CSFCGLHTEAFF	TGCAGCTTTTGCGGACTCCACACTGAAGCTTTCTTT
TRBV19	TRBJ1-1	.	CASSIGVMNTEAFF	TGTGCCAGTAGTATAGGAGTTATGAACACTGAAGCTTTCTTT
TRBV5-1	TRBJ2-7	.	CASSFGGQGTYEQYF	TGCGCCAGCAGCTTTGGGGGTCAGGGGACCTACGAGCAGTACTTC
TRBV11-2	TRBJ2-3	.	CASSPLVGTSTDTQYF	TGTGCCAGCAGCCCCCTAGTCGGGACTAGCACAGATACGCAGTATTTT
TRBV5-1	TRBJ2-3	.	CASSWGSASTDTQYF	TGCGCCAGCAGCTGGGGCTCGGCTAGCACAGATACGCAGTATTTT
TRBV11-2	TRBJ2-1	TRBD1	CASSYRGAGRKNEQFF	TGTGCCAGCAGCTACAGGGGGGCGGGGCGAAAGAATGAGCAGTTCTTC
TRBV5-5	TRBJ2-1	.	CASSFGHPNEQFF	TGTGCCAGCAGCTTCGGACACCCCAATGAGCAGTTCTTC
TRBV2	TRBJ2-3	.	CASSERPSPDTQYF	TGTGCCAGCAGTGAGCGGCCTTCTCCGGATACGCAGTATTTT
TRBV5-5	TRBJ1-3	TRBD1	CASRHGQGGPPSSGNTIYF	TGTGCCAGCAGACACGGACAGGGGGGACCACCTTCCTCTGGAAACACCATATATTTT